Following are 22 T cell receptor beta chains from one sample sequenced in a study of blood T cell repertoires in COVID-19. Data came from immunoSEQ multiplex PCR; TCRdb stores just in-frame clones and leaves some out. The sample has some 200,000 clones; 70% to 90% are singletons. Material: peripheral blood. The receptors were gathered from a man of 80 years or more with acute or convalescent COVID-19.

This rearrangement joins TRBV24-1 to TRBJ1-4; D may be TRBD1 (6 bases). CDR3 length: 15 amino acids. Deletions cut 3 bases from V and 2 bases from J, with 9 bases between. CDR1 KGHDR and CDR2 SFDVKD come from the germline V gene. Written as DNA, the CDR3 is TGTGCCACCAGTGATACAGGGATCACTAATGAAAAACTGTTTTTT. Its translation is CATSDTGITNEKLFF.

The chain is built from TRBV7-2 and TRBJ2-5, with 8 bases fitting TRBD1. CDR1 and CDR2 (germline): SGHTA, FQGNSA. The CDR3 is 15 amino acids. J lost 1 base, V lost 2 bases, and 3 bases had no gene match. CDR3 nucleotide sequence: TGTGCCAGCAGCTTAAACAGGGGGACCCAAGAGACCCAGTACTTC. Protein: CASSLNRGTQETQYF.

The V gene is TRBV10-3, the J gene TRBJ1-5; a weak D match, TRBD1 (5 bases). V was pared by 0 bases and J by 3 bases, with 9 bases between. The CDR3 consists of 15 residues. Germline V gives CDR1 ENHRY, CDR2 SYGVKD. Here the CDR3 reads CAISESTVFNQPQHF. The CDR3 bases are TGTGCCATCAGTGAGTCGACAGTTTTCAATCAGCCCCAGCATTTT.

V is TRBV9 and J is TRBJ1-4; D gene uncertain. CDR1 is SGDLS and CDR2 is YYNGEE in the germline V gene. Trimming stripped 7 bases from V and 0 bases from J, with 7 bases between. This CDR3 is 13 amino acids long. The DNA for the CDR3 is TGTGCCAGCTCTCGTACAACTAATGAAAAACTGTTTTTT. It specifies CASSRTTNEKLFF.

The V gene is TRBV27, the J gene TRBJ1-3; D is undetermined. CDR3 size: 14 residues. The V gene's germline CDR1 is MNHEY and CDR2 SMNVEV (reference sequence). V was pared by 6 bases and J by 4 bases, with 13 bases between. The CDR3 DNA is TGTGCCAGCAGGCCCCGGGGTAGCGGAAACACCATATATTTT. Residues: CASRPRGSGNTIYF.

The rearrangement joins TRBV6-5 to TRBJ2-4; 7 positions agree with TRBD1. With 7 bases clipped from V and 1 base from J, the junction kept 4 bases outside the gene matches. This CDR3 comprises 14 residues. Germline-derived CDR1 and CDR2 are MNHEY and SVGAGI. CDR3 residues: CASTEGAAKNIQYF. The CDR3 DNA is TGTGCCAGCACCGAGGGGGCGGCCAAAAACATTCAGTACTTC.

V and J are TRBV7-9 and TRBJ1-3, with a weak D call TRBD1 (5 bases). The ends were cut back, 2 bases at V and 2 bases at J, with 16 bases in the middle. This CDR3 region has 17 residues. Germline V lookup: CDR1 SEHNR, CDR2 FQNEAQ (reference sequence). The CDR3 bases are TGTGCCAGCAGCTTATCTGGAGGGGTGTATACTGGAAACACCATATATTTT. It yields the protein CASSLSGGVYTGNTIYF.

The chain has TRBV4-2 and TRBJ2-7; D is unresolved. Germline V gene sequence: CDR1 LGHNA, CDR2 YNFKEQ. The CDR3 runs 17 residues. V lost 0 bases and J lost 4, with 19 bases in between. The CDR3 is CASSQEARPQSTYEQYF. CDR3 in DNA: TGTGCCAGCAGCCAAGAGGCGCGGCCCCAAAGCACTTACGAGCAGTACTTC.

The V gene is TRBV5-6, the J gene TRBJ2-1, with 16 bases lining up with TRBD2. Germline assignment: CDR1 SGHDT and CDR2 YYEEEE. The V segment lost 5 bases and the J segment 4 bases; nucleotides outside the gene matches: 6. The CDR3 consists of 17 residues. CDR3 DNA: TGTGCCAGCAGTTCGGGACTAGCGGGAGGGGGATACAATGAGCAGTTCTTC. Translation: CASSSGLAGGGYNEQFF.

This clone was seen once. The chain carries TRBV12-5 and TRBJ1-2; no reliable D call. Germline V gene data show CDR1 as LGHNT and CDR2 as FRNRAP. The CDR3 totals 13 residues. V was shortened by 6 bases and J by 6 bases, with 14 bases between the two germline ends. The CDR3 sequence is CASGSDGGNGYTF. CDR3 in DNA: TGTGCTAGTGGCTCGGACGGAGGTAATGGCTACACCTTC.

This clone was seen more than once but under ten times. The J gene is TRBJ2-2, the V gene TRBV5-1, with D unresolved. With 2 bases removed from V and 5 bases from J, the gap between germline ends came to 4 bases. From germline, CDR1 is SGHRS and CDR2 YFSETQ. The CDR3 is made up of 12 amino acids. The CDR3: CASSFTTGELFF. In nucleotides, the CDR3 is TGCGCCAGCAGCTTCACTACCGGGGAGCTGTTTTTT.

This chain connects TRBV4-2 to TRBJ2-3, with 10 positions matching TRBD2. V lost 0 bases to trimming and J lost 1 base; unmatched junction nucleotides: 7. Germline V gene lookup returns CDR1 LGHNA and CDR2 YNFKEQ. The CDR3 runs 18 residues. CDR3 sequence (DNA): TGTGCCAGCAGCCAAGATGGGTACCTAGCGGGAGGCACAGATACGCAGTATTTT. It is translated as CASSQDGYLAGGTDTQYF.

This chain connects TRBV18 to TRBJ2-1; D is uncertain. Germline assignment: CDR1 KGHSH and CDR2 LQKENI. The CDR3 has 15 residues. V lost 6 bases and J lost 7, with 19 bases in between. This CDR3 reads CASSPPAGSGNEQFF. The CDR3 region has the DNA TGTGCCAGCTCCCCGCCCGCCGGGTCCGGGAATGAGCAGTTCTTC.

J is TRBJ1-4 and V is TRBV6-5, with D unclear. Germline CDR1 and CDR2: MNHEY and SVGAGI. With 2 bases removed from V and 1 base from J, the gap between germline ends came to 2 bases. The CDR3 is 13 amino acids. The CDR3 nucleotides read TGTGCCAGCAGTTACCGAACTAATGAAAAACTGTTTTTT. This encodes CASSYRTNEKLFF.

This chain connects TRBV28 to TRBJ2-5; 10 nucleotides agree with TRBD2. CDR3 size: 17 residues. Germline V gene data show CDR1 as MDHEN and CDR2 as SYDVKM. The V and J ends lost 5 bases and 0 bases, in that order; junction bases with no gene match: 9. The CDR3 DNA follows: TGTGCCAGCAGTACTAAGCGGGAGGGCCAGTACCAAGAGACCCAGTACTTC. Translating it yields CASSTKREGQYQETQYF.

The chain uses TRBV10-3 and TRBJ2-1; 11 bases fit TRBD2. The CDR3 has 15 residues. The germline V gene has CDR1 ENHRY and CDR2 SYGVKD. The V gene end was trimmed by 5 bases and the J gene end by 1 base; junction bases not matched to a gene: 1. As DNA, the CDR3 is TGTGCCATCAGTACTAGCGGGGGATCCTACAATGAGCAGTTCTTC. Translated: CAISTSGGSYNEQFF.

This clone has a handful of counts. The chain combines TRBV4-2 with TRBJ2-1; TRBD2 is a possible D gene (5 bases). Trimming cost V 5 bases and J 2 bases, with 13 bases left between them. Germline CDR1 LGHNA, CDR2 YNFKEQ. The CDR3 spans 15 residues. CDR3 loop: CASSLSGSTYNEQFF. The CDR3 bases are TGTGCCAGCAGCTTGAGCGGTAGTACCTACAATGAGCAGTTCTTC.

V is TRBV7-2 and J is TRBJ2-3; 7 bases agree with TRBD2. V gave up 5 bases and J gave up 5 bases; unmatched junction bases: 10. This CDR3 region has 15 residues. In germline, CDR1 is SGHTA, CDR2 FQGNSA. The CDR3: CASSPQAGKRDTQYF. CDR3 sequence (DNA): TGTGCCAGCAGCCCACAAGCGGGAAAAAGAGATACGCAGTATTTT.

The rearrangement links TRBV10-1 to TRBJ1-1; TRBD1 agrees at 7 bases. Germline-derived CDR1 and CDR2 are WNHNN and SYGVQD (reference sequence). The CDR3 consists of 20 residues. Germline trimming cut 0 bases from V and 3 bases from J; bases unmatched to any gene: 19. CDR3 in DNA: TGCGCCAGCAGTGAGTCGACTCTGACAGGGAACGAGGTGGCGGACACTGAAGCTTTCTTT. The encoded protein is CASSESTLTGNEVADTEAFF.

V and J are TRBV5-1 and TRBJ2-2; 7 bases line up with TRBD1. Germline lookup yields CDR1 SGHRS and CDR2 YFSETQ. The CDR3 has 16 amino acids. V dropped 4 bases and J dropped 0; count of bases not matched to a gene: 6. CDR3 residues: CASSPGQPPNTGELFF. CDR3 bases: TGCGCCAGCAGCCCGGGACAGCCTCCGAACACCGGGGAGCTGTTTTTT. The full variable domain, with the rest looked up from reference TRBV5-1 and TRBJ2-2, is KAGVTQTPRYLIKTRGQQVTLSCSPISGHRSVSWYQQTPGQGLQFLFEYFSETQRNKGNFPGRFSGRQFSNSRSEMNVSTLELGDSALYLCASSPGQPPNTGELFFGEGSRLTVL.

This chain joins TRBV19 and TRBJ1-5; a possible D gene is TRBD1 (6 bases). Trimming cost V 5 bases and J 3 bases, with 11 bases left between them. CDR3 length: 14 amino acids. Germline V gene data show CDR1 as LNHDA and CDR2 as SQIVND (reference sequence). The CDR3 loop reads CASSVGQNNQPQHF. For the CDR3, the DNA is TGTGCCAGTAGTGTCGGACAGAACAATCAGCCCCAGCATTTT. Combining the CDR3 with reference TRBV19 and TRBJ1-5 gives the whole variable domain DGGITQSPKYLFRKEGQNVTLSCEQNLNHDAMYWYRQDPGQGLRLIYYSQIVNDFQKGDIAEGYSVSREKKESFPLTVTSAQKNPTAFYLCASSVGQNNQPQHFGDGTRLSIL.

The chain combines TRBV23-1 with TRBJ2-1; 14 nucleotides align to TRBD2. TRBV23-1 is sorted into the ORF group, with uncertain function. This CDR3 is 18 amino acids long. With V trimmed by 1 base and J by 1 base, 3 bases remained unmatched. As DNA, the CDR3 is TGCGCCAGCAGTCAATTTTGGACTAGCGGGAGGTCCTACAATGAGCAGTTCTTC. Protein sequence: CASSQFWTSGRSYNEQFF.